This TCR beta chain derives from a study of blood T cell repertoires in COVID-19. Whole-study context: T cells, B-cell-depleted T cells, or PBMCs supplied cDNA or gDNA.

Original data processing: Amplifying reference gene primers gave estimates of nucleated cell counts. Generated by immunoSEQ multiplex PCR, the TCRdb table keeps only in-frame clones and is missing some. From that table come the V and J calls and clone size; the DNA was used to work out D and trimming. This table holds approximately 300,000 clones, approximately 85% found once. V shed 1 base and J shed 11 bases, with 18 bases lying between them. The CDR3 runs 14 residues. Germline lookup yields CDR1 SGHAT and CDR2 FQNNGV. During active infection, Seattle patients enrolled and were then monitored through disease.

This TCR was recovered from a human donor with COVID-19, enrolled during active disease. The donor label of this sample is uncertain. The specimen sequenced was peripheral blood. This chain connects TRBV11-2 to TRBJ2-7, with a possible D match to TRBD2 (6 bases). CDR3 nucleotide sequence: TGTGCCAGCAGCTTAGCCCAGACTAGTTTTGGGGAGTACTTC. This encodes CASSLAQTSFGEYF.